Below are 10 T cell receptor beta chains sequenced from a single sample in a study of OX40 agonist ivuxolimab in advanced cancers. Libraries were prepared by immunoSEQ multiplex PCR; TCRdb keeps only in-frame clonotypes and omits some of them. The table records over 50,000 clones, approximately 84% of them present only once. This specimen was CD4+ or CD8+ T cells sorted from blood, taken in a trial of the OX40 agonist ivuxolimab. These receptors came from an adult with an advanced solid tumor such as melanoma, head and neck, liver or kidney cancer.

The chain couples TRBV5-6 to TRBJ1-2; 9 bases match TRBD1. Per the germline V gene, CDR1 is SGHDT and CDR2 is YYEEEE. The CDR3 has 14 amino acids. V shed 4 bases and J 2 bases; nucleotides not matched to a gene: 3. Here the CDR3 reads CASSIDRGNYGYTF. The CDR3 DNA is TGTGCCAGCAGCATTGACAGGGGGAACTATGGCTACACCTTC.

The V gene is TRBV5-1, the J gene TRBJ2-5; the D call may be TRBD1 or TRBD2 (6 bases each). Trimming shortened V by 5 bases and J by 5 bases, and 16 bases separated the two germline ends. Germline assignment: CDR1 SGHRS and CDR2 YFSETQ. The CDR3 consists of 14 residues. CDR3 DNA sequence: TGCGCCAGCAGGGACTACTCAAGGGGGGAGACCCAGTACTTC. Translated: CASRDYSRGETQYF.

V and J are TRBV19 and TRBJ2-5; 8 bases are a match to TRBD1. The germline V gene has CDR1 LNHDA and CDR2 SQIVND (reference sequence). The ends lost 4 bases at V and 4 bases at J; junction bases unmatched: 8. This CDR3 region has 15 residues. The DNA for the CDR3 is TGTGCCAGTAGTAAGGACAGGGTCTTGACAGAGACCCAGTACTTC. Its translation: CASSKDRVLTETQYF.

By proportion, this clone is medium-sized. Other DNA sequences in this sample translate to the same CDR3. The chain links TRBV7-3 to TRBJ2-5; D perhaps matches TRBD1 (5 bases). The germline V and J ends were trimmed by 2 bases and 5 bases, with 9 bases remaining between them. The CDR3 totals 13 residues. From germline, CDR1 is SGHTA and CDR2 FQGTGA. The CDR3 loop reads CASSLGRDETQYF. The CDR3 nucleotides read TGTGCCAGCAGCTTAGGCAGGGATGAGACCCAGTACTTC.

The chain links TRBV12-5 to TRBJ2-2, with 8 nucleotides matching TRBD2. Unmatched junction bases numbered 8, after V lost 0 bases and J lost 5 bases. The CDR3 spans 17 residues. Germline V gene sequence: CDR1 LGHNT, CDR2 FRNRAP. CDR3: CASGLVRKLAETGELFF. DNA for the CDR3: TGTGCTAGTGGTTTGGTTAGAAAACTAGCGGAAACCGGGGAGCTGTTTTTT.

This chain uses TRBV7-2 with TRBJ1-5; tentatively, D is TRBD1 (5 bases). CDR1 and CDR2 from the germline V gene are SGHTA and FQGNSA. The CDR3 sequence is 20 residues long. With 0 bases removed from V and 5 bases from J, the gap between germline ends came to 26 bases. The CDR3 spells CASSLAGGGAVWNRDQPQHF. In DNA, the CDR3 is TGTGCCAGCAGCTTAGCCGGTGGAGGGGCCGTTTGGAATAGGGATCAGCCCCAGCATTTT. The full variable domain, with the rest looked up from reference TRBV7-2 and TRBJ1-5, is GAGVSQSPSNKVTEKGKDVELRCDPISGHTALYWYRQSLGQGLEFLIYFQGNSAPDKSGLPSDRFSAERTGGSVSTLTIQRTQQEDSAVYLCASSLAGGGAVWNRDQPQHFGDGTRLSIL.

The CDR3 nucleotides read TGCGCCAGCAGCTTGTTTGGGGTAGCCAACGTCCTGACTTTC. Translation gives CASSLFGVANVLTF. This chain joins TRBV5-1 and TRBJ2-6; no firm D call. This CDR3 spans 14 amino acids. Germline CDR1 and CDR2: SGHRS and YFSETQ. V lost 1 base and J 7 bases, leaving 9 bases between the germline ends.

CDR3 sequence: CASSRIGAQYF. CDR3 DNA: TGTGCCAGTAGTAGAATCGGGGCGCAGTATTTT. The gene calls are TRBV19 and TRBJ2-3; D is perhaps TRBD2 (5 bases). V shed 4 bases and J shed 10 bases, with 9 bases lying between them. The CDR3 has 11 residues. Germline V gives CDR1 LNHDA, CDR2 SQIVND (reference sequence).

The chain recombines TRBV10-2 with TRBJ2-7; 7 positions match TRBD1. Germline trimming cut 0 bases from V and 2 bases from J; bases unmatched to any gene: 4. CDR1 and CDR2 (germline): WSHSY, SAAADI. The CDR3 sequence is 15 residues long. CDR3: CASSESGGLTYEQYF. As DNA, the CDR3 is TGCGCCAGCAGTGAGTCAGGGGGCTTGACCTACGAGCAGTACTTC.

The rearrangement joins TRBV4-2 to TRBJ2-7, with TRBD2 matching 13 bases. The J segment lost 3 bases and the V segment lost 0 bases, leaving 5 bases of the junction unmatched. Germline CDR1 and CDR2: LGHNA and YNFKEQ. The length of the CDR3 is 17 residues. The CDR3 coding sequence is TGTGCCAGCAGCCAAGATCAAGGGACTAGCGGGAACTACGAGCAGTACTTC. This gives the protein CASSQDQGTSGNYEQYF.